The rows below give T cell receptor beta chains drawn from one sample of a study of blood T cell repertoires in COVID-19. Sequencing used immunoSEQ multiplex PCR; TCRdb keeps in-frame clones, though not all of them. Among hundreds of thousands of clones listed, approximately 86% were seen once. Sequencing was carried out using peripheral blood. These receptor sequences come from a woman aged 65 to 85 with COVID-19, enrolled during active disease. Each CDR3 is given with its conserved first and last residue. Each record gives: D gene, J gene, clone size, V gene, CDR3 DNA, CDR3 protein. D genes are given only for firm matches. Clone size is not always given. Where it is, it says once, few, many or a class for expanded clones.

>.|TRBJ1-1|.|TRBV11-2
TGTGCCAGCAGCTCGGCAGGGGTGGACACTGAAGCTTTCTTT
CASSSAGVDTEAFF
>TRBD1|TRBJ1-2|.|TRBV7-2
TGTGCCAGCAGCCGGGACAGCTATGGCTACACCTTC
CASSRDSYGYTF
>.|TRBJ1-3|.|TRBV3-1/TRBV3-2
TGTGCCAGCAGCCAAGGGAGAATCTCTGGAAACACCATATATTTT
CASSQGRISGNTIYF
>.|TRBJ2-1|.|TRBV27
TGTGCCAGCAGACCGTACAGTAAACCATACAATGAGCAGTTCTTC
CASRPYSKPYNEQFF
>.|TRBJ1-5|.|TRBV30
TGTGCCTGGGGGACACCTAATAGCAATCAGCCCCAGCATTTT
CAWGTPNSNQPQHF
>TRBD1|TRBJ1-2|.|TRBV13
TGTGCCAGCAGCTCCCGACAGGGGCGCTATGGCTACACCTTC
CASSSRQGRYGYTF
>.|TRBJ1-1|few|TRBV10-3
TGTGCCATCAGTGGACATTCGACAGGAGAAGCTTTCTTT
CAISGHSTGEAFF
>.|TRBJ1-2|.|TRBV19
TGTGCCAGTACCCAATACGGGGGGTACTATGGCTACACCTTC
CASTQYGGYYGYTF
>TRBD1|TRBJ1-1|.|TRBV27
TGTGCCAGCAGTTTATCCTTCGGGACAGGGGGCGTTCAAGCTTTCTTT
CASSLSFGTGGVQAFF
>.|TRBJ1-1|.|TRBV29-1
TGCAGCGTTGAAAGGGACAAGAACACTGAAGCTTTCTTT
CSVERDKNTEAFF
>.|TRBJ1-2|.|TRBV30
TGTGCCCGCAAACCTATGGACAAGTTTAACTATGGCTACACCTTC
CARKPMDKFNYGYTF
>.|TRBJ1-6|.|TRBV2
TGTGCCAGCAGTGGTGGCAGTAATTCACCCCTCCACTTT
CASSGGSNSPLHF
>.|TRBJ1-1|.|TRBV28
TGTGCCAGCAGTTTAACAATGGGGCGGGAAGCTTTCTTT
CASSLTMGREAFF